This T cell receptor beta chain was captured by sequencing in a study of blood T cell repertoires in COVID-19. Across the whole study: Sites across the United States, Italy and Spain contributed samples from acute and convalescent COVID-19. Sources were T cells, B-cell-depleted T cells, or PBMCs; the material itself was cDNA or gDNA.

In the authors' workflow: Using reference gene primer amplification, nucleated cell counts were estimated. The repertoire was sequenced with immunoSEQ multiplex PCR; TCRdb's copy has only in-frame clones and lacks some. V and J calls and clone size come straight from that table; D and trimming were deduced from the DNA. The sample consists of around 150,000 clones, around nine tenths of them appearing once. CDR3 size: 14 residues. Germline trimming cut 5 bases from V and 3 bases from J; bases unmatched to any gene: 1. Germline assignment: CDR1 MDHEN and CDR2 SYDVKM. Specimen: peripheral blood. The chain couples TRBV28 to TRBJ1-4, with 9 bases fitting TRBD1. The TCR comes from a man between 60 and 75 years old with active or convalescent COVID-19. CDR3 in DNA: TGTGCCAGCAGTAGGACAGGGGCTAATGAAAAACTGTTTTTT. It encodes CASSRTGANEKLFF.